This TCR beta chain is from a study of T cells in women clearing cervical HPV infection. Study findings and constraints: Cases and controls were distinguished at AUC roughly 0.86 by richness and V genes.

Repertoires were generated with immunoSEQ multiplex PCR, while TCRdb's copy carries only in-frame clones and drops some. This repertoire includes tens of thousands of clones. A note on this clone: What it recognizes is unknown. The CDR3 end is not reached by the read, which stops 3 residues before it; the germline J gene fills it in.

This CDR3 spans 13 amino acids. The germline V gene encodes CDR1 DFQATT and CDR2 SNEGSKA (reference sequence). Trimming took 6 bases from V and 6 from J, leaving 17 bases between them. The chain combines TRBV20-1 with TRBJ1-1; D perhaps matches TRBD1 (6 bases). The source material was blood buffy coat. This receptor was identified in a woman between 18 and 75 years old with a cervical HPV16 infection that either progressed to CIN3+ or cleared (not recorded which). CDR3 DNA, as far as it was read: TGCAGTGCCCTTCAGTGGGGGGGGCCTGAA. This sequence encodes CSALQWGGPE. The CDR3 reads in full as CSALQWGGPEAFF.